This is a list of T cell receptor beta chains from one sample in a study of preoperative IRX-2 immunotherapy in early breast cancer. Assay used: immunoSEQ multiplex PCR; TCRdb lists only in-frame clones, some missing. The table shows around 25,000 clones, with 85% to 95% occurring only once. The sample in question was tumor tissue, obtained after IRX-2 immunotherapy. These receptors originate from a human donor with breast cancer. Both conserved end residues are part of each CDR3. Each record gives: D gene, J gene, clone size, V gene, CDR3 protein, CDR3 DNA. D genes are given only for firm matches. The size of a clone is reported for some rows only, either as once, few or many, or as a class for expanded clones.

TRBD2	TRBJ2-4	-	TRBV6-1	CASSGTSGRSLAKNIQYF	TGTGCCAGCAGTGGGACTAGCGGGAGGTCCCTAGCCAAAAACATTCAGTACTTC
-	TRBJ1-2	-	TRBV13	CASIPVGPRGYTF	TGTGCCAGCATCCCAGTTGGGCCTAGGGGCTACACCTTC
-	TRBJ2-7	-	TRBV7-2	CAGSRSYEQYF	TGTGCCGGCAGCCGCTCTTACGAGCAGTACTTC
-	TRBJ2-2	-	TRBV9	CASSEKGRQHTGELFF	TGTGCCAGCAGCGAAAAGGGGAGACAGCACACCGGGGAGCTGTTTTTT
-	TRBJ2-1	-	TRBV18	CASSPGATEGPSYNEQFF	TGTGCCAGCTCACCAGGGGCCACGGAGGGCCCTTCCTACAATGAGCAGTTCTTC
-	TRBJ2-3	-	TRBV2	CASSEEGTLLLAQYF	TGTGCCAGCAGTGAAGAAGGGACCCTCCTCTTAGCGCAGTATTTT
TRBD1	TRBJ1-5	-	TRBV5-6	CASSLLRDSYNQPQHF	TGTGCCAGCAGCTTACTCCGGGACAGTTACAATCAGCCCCAGCATTTT
-	TRBJ2-1	-	TRBV6-5	CASSYLNLKAQFF	TGTGCCAGCAGTTACCTGAATTTAAAAGCACAGTTCTTC
-	TRBJ1-5	-	TRBV28	CASSPPIGGNSNQPQHF	TGTGCCAGCAGTCCCCCAATCGGGGGAAACTCCAATCAGCCCCAGCATTTT
-	TRBJ1-1	-	TRBV5-4	CASSTYQGESTEAFF	TGTGCCAGCAGCACCTACCAGGGAGAGAGCACTGAAGCTTTCTTT
TRBD2	TRBJ2-3	-	TRBV2	CASKGLAQAPDTQYF	TGTGCCAGCAAAGGACTAGCCCAGGCCCCAGATACGCAGTATTTT
-	TRBJ2-5	-	TRBV4-1	CASGRQGTQYF	TGCGCCTCGGGACGGCAAGGGACCCAGTACTTC
-	TRBJ1-3	-	TRBV18	CASSPQGSGNTIYF	TGTGCCAGCTCACCTCAGGGCTCTGGAAACACCATATATTTT
TRBD2	TRBJ2-2	once	TRBV4-1	CASSLGRGGGDTGELFF	TGCGCCAGCAGCCTTGGGCGGGGCGGGGGGGACACCGGGGAGCTGTTTTTT
-	TRBJ1-6	once	TRBV5-1	CASSLRNPASPLHF	TGCGCCAGCAGCTTGCGTAACCCCGCCTCACCCCTCCACTTT
-	TRBJ2-3	-	TRBV27	CASSPRARGGDTQYF	TGTGCCAGCAGTCCCCGAGCGAGGGGTGGAGATACGCAGTATTTT
-	TRBJ2-2	-	TRBV2	CASSPEGGTGELFF	TGTGCCAGCAGCCCCGAGGGAGGCACCGGGGAGCTGTTTTTT
-	TRBJ1-1	-	TRBV5-1	CASSLGPSGTEAFF	TGCGCCAGCAGCCTGGGACCTAGTGGCACTGAAGCTTTCTTT
-	TRBJ2-5	once	TRBV9	CASSVGNMRVAETQYF	TGTGCCAGCAGCGTAGGTAATATGAGAGTGGCGGAGACCCAGTACTTC
TRBD1	TRBJ2-7	-	TRBV6-5	CASSKVGQVQYEQYF	TGTGCCAGCAGTAAAGTTGGACAGGTTCAGTACGAGCAGTACTTC
TRBD1	TRBJ1-6	-	TRBV9	CASSSLGQGGNSPLHF	TGTGCCAGCAGCTCCCTGGGACAGGGGGGGAATTCACCCCTCCACTTT
TRBD1	TRBJ1-4	-	TRBV7-9	CASSLAGGDEKLFF	TGTGCCAGCAGCTTAGCAGGGGGCGATGAAAAACTGTTTTTT
-	TRBJ2-7	-	TRBV15	CATSRGGQGREQYF	TGTGCCACCAGCAGAGGGGGGCAGGGTAGGGAGCAGTACTTC
-	TRBJ2-1	-	TRBV7-2	CASSLDRAAYNEQFF	TGTGCCAGCAGCTTAGACAGGGCCGCATACAATGAGCAGTTCTTC
-	TRBJ1-1	-	TRBV30	CACAFGHLNTEAFF	TGTGCCTGTGCTTTCGGCCATTTGAACACTGAAGCTTTCTTT
TRBD2	TRBJ2-3	-	TRBV13	CASSPGGGEGDTQYF	TGTGCCAGCAGCCCCGGGGGAGGGGAGGGAGATACGCAGTATTTT